The TCR beta chain under discussion was sequenced for a study of CD8+ T cells in alopecia areata. Study-wide background: Tofacitinib administration to treated patients was oral, at 5 to 10 mg twice daily.

Those with alopecia areata gave lesional scalp punch biopsies and peripheral blood. Isolation of CD4+ and CD8+ T cells from PBMCs was achieved by sorting. RNA extraction was followed by reverse transcription into cDNA, which acted as the sequencing template. The table came from immunoSEQ multiplex PCR; TCRdb's copy has only in-frame clones and leaves some out. Here the sample spans around 140,000 clones, over 45% being singletons. Study-level findings and limits: Higher clonality was seen in lesional scalp than in normal scalp, especially in alopecia totalis/universalis.

Comment on this clone: Its antigen is undetermined.

Germline-derived CDR1 and CDR2 are SQVTM and ANQGSEA. The length of the CDR3 is 10 residues. With 4 bases removed from V and 3 bases from J, the gap between germline ends came to 3 bases. The clonotype originates from a human donor with alopecia areata. Sample: CD4+ T cells sorted from blood. This chain uses TRBV29-1 with TRBJ1-1; D gene uncertain. In DNA, the CDR3 is TGCAGCGTTGTACACACTGAAGCTTTCTTT. Protein: CSVVHTEAFF. The whole variable domain, filled in from reference TRBV29-1 and TRBJ1-1, reads SAVISQKPSRDICQRGTSLTIQCQVDSQVTMMFWYRQQPGQSLTLIATANQGSEATYESGFVIDKFPISRPNLTFSTLTVSNMSPEDSSIYLCSVVHTEAFFGQGTRLTVV.